The clone carrying this T cell receptor (beta chain) appeared once. Its specificity is unknown. This table comes from immunoSEQ multiplex PCR, and its TCRdb copy is limited to in-frame clones, with some not included. The sample lists 60,000 or so clones; 81% were seen once. The data stem from a study of a mutant IDH1 vaccine in newly diagnosed glioma. Trimming removed 3 bases from V and 9 bases from J; junction bases left unmatched: 6. Germline V gene data show CDR1 as SQVTM and CDR2 as ANQGSEA. The CDR3 runs to 12 residues. Regarding time point: week 23, last vaccination. Mutant IDH1 20-mer peptide, at 300 ug, made up each vaccine dose, with topical imiquimod.

This TCR was sampled from a woman aged 40-49 years with glioma. Some clones in this sample may be carry-over from other donors' samples. Sequencing used PBMCs, obtained from a glioma patient whose treatment included an IDH1 peptide vaccine. This chain joins TRBV29-1 and TRBJ2-7; 9 positions agree with TRBD1. The CDR3 spells CSVEETGGRQYF. For the CDR3, the DNA is TGCAGCGTTGAGGAGACAGGGGGTCGGCAGTACTTC.